Only one count was recorded for the clone carrying this T cell receptor (beta chain). There are 13 residues in the CDR3. Unmatched junction bases numbered 6, after V lost 6 bases and J lost 7 bases. CDR1 and CDR2 from the germline V gene are SGHRS and YFSETQ. TCRdb's copy holds only in-frame clones and misses some; the assay was immunoSEQ multiplex PCR. Of more than 6,000 clones detected, 77% appear once; the ten largest clones hold roughly 6.5%. Between the mid-2010s and the late 2010s, patients underwent resection in Japan or China. The source of the sample is a study of immune evolution from preneoplasia to lung adenocarcinoma.

The specimen was FFPE lung adenocarcinoma in situ tissue. The rearrangement joins TRBV5-1 to TRBJ2-2, with 7 bases matching TRBD1. This receptor was identified in a person aged 55-80 years with lung adenocarcinoma. The CDR3 loop reads CASTITGVGELFF. CDR3 sequence (DNA): TGCGCCAGCACAATTACAGGGGTCGGGGAGCTGTTTTTT.